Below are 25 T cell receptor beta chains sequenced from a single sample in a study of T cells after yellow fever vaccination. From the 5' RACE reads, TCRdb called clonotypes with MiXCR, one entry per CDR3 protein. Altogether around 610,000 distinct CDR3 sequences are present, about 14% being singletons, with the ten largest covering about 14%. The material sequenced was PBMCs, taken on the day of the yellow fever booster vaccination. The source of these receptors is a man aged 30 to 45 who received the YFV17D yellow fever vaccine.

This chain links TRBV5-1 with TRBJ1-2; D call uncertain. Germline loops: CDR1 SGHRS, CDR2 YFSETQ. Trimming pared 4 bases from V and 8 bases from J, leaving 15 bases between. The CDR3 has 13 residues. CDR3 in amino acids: CASSLVSTFGYTF. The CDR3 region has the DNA TGCGCCAGCAGCCTCGTTTCGACCTTCGGCTACACCTTC.

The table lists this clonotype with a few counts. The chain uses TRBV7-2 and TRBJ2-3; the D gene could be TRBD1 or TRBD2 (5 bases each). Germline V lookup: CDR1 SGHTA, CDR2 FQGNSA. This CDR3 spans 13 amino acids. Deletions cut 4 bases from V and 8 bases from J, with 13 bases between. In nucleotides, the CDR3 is TGTGCCAGCAGCTCCTCCAGTGGGGGTACGCAGTATTTT. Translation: CASSSSSGGTQYF.

CDR3 sequence: CASSLSQGNLGGYEQYF. The CDR3, as DNA: TGTGCCAGCTCACTATCACAGGGAAATTTGGGAGGCTACGAGCAGTACTTC. The chain combines TRBV18 with TRBJ2-7; either TRBD1 or TRBD2 may fit D (6 bases each). Germline CDR1 and CDR2: KGHSH and LQKENI. V dropped 4 bases and J dropped 3 bases, with 22 bases sitting between them. This CDR3 contains 17 residues.

The CDR3 coding sequence is TGCAGTGCTGCCAAGGGGGGGTACACTGAAGCTTTCTTT. Its translation is CSAAKGGYTEAFF. The chain employs TRBV20-1 and TRBJ1-1; tentative D call: TRBD1 (6 bases). The CDR3 sequence is 13 residues long. The germline gives CDR1 DFQATT, CDR2 SNEGSKA (reference sequence). V lost 5 bases to trimming and J lost 3 bases, with 13 bases between them.

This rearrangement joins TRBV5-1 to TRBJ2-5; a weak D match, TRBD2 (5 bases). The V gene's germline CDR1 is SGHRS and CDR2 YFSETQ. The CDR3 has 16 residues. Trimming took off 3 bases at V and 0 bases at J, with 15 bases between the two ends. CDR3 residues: CASSSLGVGYQETQYF. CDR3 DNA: TGCGCCAGCAGCTCCCTCGGGGTCGGGTACCAAGAGACCCAGTACTTC. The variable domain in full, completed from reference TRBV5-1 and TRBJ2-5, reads KAGVTQTPRYLIKTRGQQVTLSCSPISGHRSVSWYQQTPGQGLQFLFEYFSETQRNKGNFPGRFSGRQFSNSRSEMNVSTLELGDSALYLCASSSLGVGYQETQYFGPGTRLLVL.

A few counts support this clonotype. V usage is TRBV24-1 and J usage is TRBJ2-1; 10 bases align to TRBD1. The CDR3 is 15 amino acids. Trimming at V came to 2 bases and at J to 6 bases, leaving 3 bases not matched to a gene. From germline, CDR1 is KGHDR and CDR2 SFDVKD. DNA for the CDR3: TGTGCCACCAGTGATTCCGGGACAGGGGTCAATGAGCAGTTCTTC. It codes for CATSDSGTGVNEQFF.

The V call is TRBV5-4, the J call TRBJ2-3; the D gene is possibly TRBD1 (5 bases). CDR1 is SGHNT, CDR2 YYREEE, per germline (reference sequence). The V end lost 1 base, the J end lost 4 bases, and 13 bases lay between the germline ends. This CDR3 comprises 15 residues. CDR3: CASSLPTDRADTQYF. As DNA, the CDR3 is TGTGCCAGCAGCTTGCCCACTGACAGAGCAGATACGCAGTATTTT.

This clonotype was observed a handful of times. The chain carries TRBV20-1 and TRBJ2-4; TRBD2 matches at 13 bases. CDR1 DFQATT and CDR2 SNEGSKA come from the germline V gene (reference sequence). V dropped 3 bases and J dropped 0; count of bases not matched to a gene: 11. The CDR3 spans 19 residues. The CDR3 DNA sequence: TGCAGTGCTAGGAACCCAGGACTAGCGGGAGCAGGAGCCAAAAACATTCAGTACTTC. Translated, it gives CSARNPGLAGAGAKNIQYF.

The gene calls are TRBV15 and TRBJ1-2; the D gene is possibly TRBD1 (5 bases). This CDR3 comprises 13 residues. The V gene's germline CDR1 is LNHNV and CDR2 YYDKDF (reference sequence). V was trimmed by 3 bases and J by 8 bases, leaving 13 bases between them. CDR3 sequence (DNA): TGTGCCACCAGCAGCAGAACGGGGCTGGGCTACACCTTC. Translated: CATSSRTGLGYTF.

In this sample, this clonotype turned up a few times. The CDR3 region has the DNA TGTGCCAGCAGCCAAGATTTCGACAGGGTCTACGAGCAGTACTTC. This codes for CASSQDFDRVYEQYF. The chain links TRBV14 to TRBJ2-7; 7 positions match TRBD1. The J segment lost 3 bases and the V segment lost 0 bases, leaving 5 bases of the junction unmatched. CDR1 and CDR2 from the germline V gene are SGHDN and FVKESK. CDR3 length equals 15 residues. Based on the CDR3 plus reference TRBV14 and TRBJ2-7, the full variable domain is EAGVTQFPSHSVIEKGQTVTLRCDPISGHDNLYWYRRVMGKEIKFLLHFVKESKQDESGMPNNRFLAERTGGTYSTLKVQPAELEDSGVYFCASSQDFDRVYEQYFGPGTRLTVT.

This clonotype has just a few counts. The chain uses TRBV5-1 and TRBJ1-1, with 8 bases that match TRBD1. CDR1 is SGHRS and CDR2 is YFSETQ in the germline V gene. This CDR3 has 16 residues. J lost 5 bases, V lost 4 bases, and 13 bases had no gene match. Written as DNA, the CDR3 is TGCGCCAGCAGCAAACCGGGACAGGCAAAGGGGACTGAAGCTTTCTTT. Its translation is CASSKPGQAKGTEAFF. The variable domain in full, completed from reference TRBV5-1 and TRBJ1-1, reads KAGVTQTPRYLIKTRGQQVTLSCSPISGHRSVSWYQQTPGQGLQFLFEYFSETQRNKGNFPGRFSGRQFSNSRSEMNVSTLELGDSALYLCASSKPGQAKGTEAFFGQGTRLTVV.

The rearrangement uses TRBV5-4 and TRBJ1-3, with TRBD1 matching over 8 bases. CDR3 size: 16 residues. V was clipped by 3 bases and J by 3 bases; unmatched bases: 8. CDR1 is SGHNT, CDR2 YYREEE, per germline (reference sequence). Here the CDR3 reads CASSYGQGLSGNTIYF. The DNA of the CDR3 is TGTGCCAGCAGCTACGGACAGGGTCTAAGTGGAAACACCATATATTTT.

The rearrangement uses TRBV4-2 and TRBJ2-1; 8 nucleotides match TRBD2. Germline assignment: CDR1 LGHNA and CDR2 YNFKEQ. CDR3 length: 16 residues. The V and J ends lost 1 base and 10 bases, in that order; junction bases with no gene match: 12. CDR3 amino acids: CASSQVSREGPQEQFF. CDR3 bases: TGTGCCAGCAGCCAAGTCTCCCGGGAGGGCCCTCAGGAGCAGTTCTTC.

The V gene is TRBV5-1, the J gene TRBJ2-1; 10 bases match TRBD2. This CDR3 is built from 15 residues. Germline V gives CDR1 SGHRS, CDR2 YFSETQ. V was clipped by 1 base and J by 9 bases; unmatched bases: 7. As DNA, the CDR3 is TGCGCCAGCAGCTTGAGCGGGAGGGCGGGGGGTGAGCAGTTCTTC. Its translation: CASSLSGRAGGEQFF.

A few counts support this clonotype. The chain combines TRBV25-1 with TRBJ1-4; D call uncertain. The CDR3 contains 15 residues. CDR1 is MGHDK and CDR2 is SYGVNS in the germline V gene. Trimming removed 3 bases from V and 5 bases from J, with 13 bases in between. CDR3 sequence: CASSESQIVNEKLFF. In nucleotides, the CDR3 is TGTGCCAGCAGTGAGTCCCAGATAGTGAATGAAAAACTGTTTTTT.

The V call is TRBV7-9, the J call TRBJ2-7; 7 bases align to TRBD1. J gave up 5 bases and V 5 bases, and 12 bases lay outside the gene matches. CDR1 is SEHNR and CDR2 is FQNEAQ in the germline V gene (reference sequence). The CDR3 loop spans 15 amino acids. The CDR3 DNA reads TGTGCCAGCAGCACCAGTATGACAGGGCTCCACGAGCAGTACTTC. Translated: CASSTSMTGLHEQYF.

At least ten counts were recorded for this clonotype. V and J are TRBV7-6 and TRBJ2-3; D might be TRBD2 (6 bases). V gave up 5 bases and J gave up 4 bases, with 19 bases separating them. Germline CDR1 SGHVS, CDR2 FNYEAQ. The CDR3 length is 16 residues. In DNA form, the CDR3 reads TGTGCCAGCAGCCCCCGTCGTGCGGGAAGCGCAGATACGCAGTATTTT. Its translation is CASSPRRAGSADTQYF.

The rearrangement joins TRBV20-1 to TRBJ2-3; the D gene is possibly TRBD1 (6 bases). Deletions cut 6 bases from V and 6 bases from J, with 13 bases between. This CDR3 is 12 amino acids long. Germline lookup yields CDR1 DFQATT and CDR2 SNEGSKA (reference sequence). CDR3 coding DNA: TGCAGTGCGATCGAAAGGGGGGATACGCAGTATTTT. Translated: CSAIERGDTQYF.

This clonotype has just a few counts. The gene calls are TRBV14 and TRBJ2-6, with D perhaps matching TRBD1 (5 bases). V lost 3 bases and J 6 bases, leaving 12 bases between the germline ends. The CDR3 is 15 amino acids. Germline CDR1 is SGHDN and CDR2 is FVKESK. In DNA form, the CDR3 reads TGTGCCAGCAGCCACCCAGGGTATACGGCCAACGTCCTGACTTTC. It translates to CASSHPGYTANVLTF.

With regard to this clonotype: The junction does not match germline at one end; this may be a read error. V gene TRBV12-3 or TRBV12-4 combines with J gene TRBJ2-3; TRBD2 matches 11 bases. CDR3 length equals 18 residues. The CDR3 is CAISFWVRLAGLTDTQYF. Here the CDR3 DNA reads TGTGCCATCAGTTTCTGGGTTCGACTAGCGGGGCTCACAGATACGCAGTATTTT.

CDR3 residues: CASSQDWSGGSYEQYF. CDR3 DNA: TGCGCCAGCAGCCAAGATTGGAGCGGAGGGAGCTACGAGCAGTACTTC. The chain is built from TRBV4-3 and TRBJ2-7; D is perhaps TRBD2 (6 bases). This CDR3 is built from 16 residues. Per germline, CDR1 LGHNA and CDR2 YSLEER. Trimming shortened V by 0 bases and J by 3 bases, and 15 bases separated the two germline ends.

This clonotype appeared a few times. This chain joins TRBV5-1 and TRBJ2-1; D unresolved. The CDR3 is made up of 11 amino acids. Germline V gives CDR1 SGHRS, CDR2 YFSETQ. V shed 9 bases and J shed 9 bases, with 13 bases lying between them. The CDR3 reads CATPYKGEQFF. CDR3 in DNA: TGCGCCACTCCGTACAAGGGTGAGCAGTTCTTC.

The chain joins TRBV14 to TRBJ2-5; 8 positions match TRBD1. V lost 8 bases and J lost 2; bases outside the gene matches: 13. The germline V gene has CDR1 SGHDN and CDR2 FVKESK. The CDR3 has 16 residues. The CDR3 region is CASLDVGTGKQETQYF. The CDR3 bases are TGTGCCAGCCTCGATGTCGGGACAGGTAAACAAGAGACCCAGTACTTC.

The CDR3 protein is CASSSRLAGFDEQFF. The DNA for the CDR3 is TGTGCCAGCAGTTCGCGACTAGCGGGATTCGATGAGCAGTTCTTC. The chain carries TRBV7-9 and TRBJ2-1, with TRBD2 matching 11 bases. The CDR3 loop spans 15 amino acids. Germline CDR1 SEHNR, CDR2 FQNEAQ (reference sequence). J gave up 8 bases and V 6 bases, and 9 bases lay outside the gene matches.

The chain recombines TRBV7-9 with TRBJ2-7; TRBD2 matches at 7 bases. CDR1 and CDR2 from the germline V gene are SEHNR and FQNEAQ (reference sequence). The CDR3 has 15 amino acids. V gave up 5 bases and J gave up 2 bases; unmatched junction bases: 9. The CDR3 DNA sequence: TGTGCCAGCAGCGAGAGTATTGCGGGAGCCTACGAGCAGTACTTC. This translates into CASSESIAGAYEQYF.